Each of the 7 T cell receptor beta chains below was sequenced from the same sample in a study of cytotoxic CD8 clonotypes in ibrutinib-treated CLL. TCRdb keeps only in-frame clones here, not all; method: immunoSEQ multiplex PCR. The sample lists roughly 250,000 clones; 70% were seen once. This specimen consisted of PBMCs, obtained after 24 months of ibrutinib treatment. These receptors originate from a human donor with chronic lymphocytic leukemia.

This chain links TRBV29-1 with TRBJ2-7; 8 nucleotides match TRBD2. V gave up 7 bases and J gave up 3 bases; unmatched junction bases: 5. This CDR3 spans 12 amino acids. Per the germline V gene, CDR1 is SQVTM and CDR2 is ANQGSEA. CDR3 sequence (DNA): TGCAGCGGGGGACTAGAAGGCTACGAGCAGTACTTC. As protein: CSGGLEGYEQYF.

The chain uses TRBV6-5 and TRBJ2-5; 9 bases match TRBD2. The closer fit of TRBJ2-7 to the DNA end suggests the J call may be wrong. Germline V gives CDR1 MNHEY, CDR2 SVGAGI. The CDR3 consists of 15 residues. The CDR3 DNA is TGTGCCAGCACCTCCGGGACTAGCTCATCCTACGAGCAGTACTTC. As protein: CASTSGTSSSYEQYF.

This clone showed up just once. The chain links TRBV18 to TRBJ2-1; 9 bases fit TRBD2. In germline, CDR1 is KGHSH, CDR2 LQKENI. This CDR3 region has 16 residues. V trimming: 1 base; J trimming: 5 bases; junction bases outside the gene matches: 6. Here the CDR3 reads CASSPRIASGDNEQFF. The CDR3 DNA reads TGTGCCAGCTCACCACGGATCGCTAGCGGGGACAATGAGCAGTTCTTC.

This chain uses TRBV29-1 with TRBJ1-1; D not certain. V lost 3 bases to trimming and J lost 3 bases, with 14 bases between them. This CDR3 spans 14 amino acids. Germline V gives CDR1 SQVTM, CDR2 ANQGSEA. The CDR3 here is CSVENIAQHTEAFF. The CDR3 region has the DNA TGCAGCGTTGAGAATATAGCCCAGCACACTGAAGCTTTCTTT.

This clone was observed a few times. The genes are TRBV9 and TRBJ2-1, with D perhaps matching TRBD1 (7 bases). This CDR3 has 14 amino acids. CDR1 is SGDLS, CDR2 YYNGEE, per germline. V dropped 3 bases and J dropped 9 bases, with 16 bases sitting between them. The CDR3 loop is CASSGTTAGGEQFF. CDR3 sequence (DNA): TGTGCCAGCAGCGGGACTACCGCAGGGGGTGAGCAGTTCTTC.

The chain employs TRBV7-3 and TRBJ2-5; 11 nucleotides align to TRBD1. The germline gives CDR1 SGHTA, CDR2 FQGTGA. The V gene end was trimmed by 5 bases and the J gene end by 11 bases; junction bases not matched to a gene: 10. The CDR3 extends over 14 amino acids. The CDR3 loop reads CASSASGQGAPQYF. In DNA, the CDR3 is TGTGCCAGCAGCGCCTCTGGACAGGGGGCGCCTCAGTACTTC.

CDR3 bases: TGTGCCTGGAATAGGGACAGGGGGTACAATGAGCAGTTCTTC. Protein sequence: CAWNRDRGYNEQFF. The chain links TRBV30 to TRBJ2-1; 11 nucleotides line up with TRBD1. J gave up 4 bases and V 4 bases, and 3 bases lay outside the gene matches. The CDR3 is 14 amino acids. CDR1 is GTSNPN and CDR2 is SVGIG in the germline V gene (reference sequence).